Presented here are 28 T cell receptor beta chains from one specimen sequenced in a study of cytomegalovirus exposure and HLA in healthy donors. PCR involved 60 Vbeta and 13 Jbeta primers. Here immunoSEQ multiplex PCR was the method, and the copy in TCRdb shows in-frame clones only, minus some. The sample yields approximately 140,000 clones, just over 65% seen once. The sequenced sample was PBMCs. The receptors stem from a woman aged 55-75 years in good health and CMV-seronegative.

V gene TRBV12-2 combines with J gene TRBJ1-2. TRBV12-2 is an annotated pseudogene. The CDR3 spans 13 residues. DNA of the CDR3: TGTGCAAGTCGCTTAGAAGTCGGGGATGGCTACACCTTC. Translating it yields CASRLEVGDGYTF.

The chain links TRBV6-1 to TRBJ2-1; 9 nucleotides align to TRBD2. CDR1 is MNHNS and CDR2 is SASEGT in the germline V gene. J was trimmed by 0 bases and V by 2 bases; bases with no gene match: 5. The CDR3 contains 17 residues. DNA for the CDR3: TGTGCCAGCAGTGAATCTCTAGCGGGGAGCTCCTACAATGAGCAGTTCTTC. Residues: CASSESLAGSSYNEQFF.

The J gene is TRBJ2-3, the V gene TRBV18; D may be TRBD2 (5 bases). Germline loops: CDR1 KGHSH, CDR2 LQKENI. V was trimmed by 4 bases and J by 2 bases, leaving 16 bases between them. The CDR3 has 16 residues. In nucleotides, the CDR3 is TGTGCCAGCTCACTCCGAATGGCGGGCGACACAGATACGCAGTATTTT. Amino acid sequence: CASSLRMAGDTDTQYF.

In the case of this clone: The junction does not match germline at one end; this may be a read error. The chain recombines TRBV28 with TRBJ2-7, with 8 positions matching TRBD1. CDR3 size: 14 residues. Germline CDR1 MDHEN, CDR2 SYDVKM. CDR3 amino acids: CASRPGTGVNPKNF. The CDR3 nucleotides read TGTGCCAGCAGACCCGGGACAGGTGTGAACCCTAAAAACTTC. The whole variable domain, remainder taken from reference TRBV28 and TRBJ2-7, is DVKVTQSSRYLVKRTGEKVFLECVQDMDHENMFWYRQDPGLGLRLIYFSYDVKMKEKGDIPEGYSVSREKKERFSLILESASTNQTSMYLCASRPGTGVNPKNFGPGTRLTVT.

This clone was observed a few times. V is TRBV6-1 and J is TRBJ1-3; a possible D gene is TRBD1 (5 bases). V was pared by 2 bases and J by 0 bases, with 8 bases between. The CDR3 consists of 15 residues. Germline values: CDR1 MNHNS, CDR2 SASEGT. CDR3 DNA sequence: TGTGCCAGCAGTGAATCTCAGGGCTCTGGAAACACCATATATTTT. Its translation is CASSESQGSGNTIYF.

The chain uses TRBV28 and TRBJ2-7; TRBD1 is a possible D gene (5 bases). The CDR3 has 12 residues. Trimming stripped 7 bases from V and 3 bases from J, with 10 bases between. Germline V gene sequence: CDR1 MDHEN, CDR2 SYDVKM. CDR3 in DNA: TGTGCCAGCAACCTAGGGGACTACGAGCAGTACTTC. This encodes CASNLGDYEQYF.

The V and J genes are TRBV18 and TRBJ2-1; TRBD2 aligns across 8 bases. This CDR3 contains 16 residues. V lost 2 bases and J lost 4; bases outside the gene matches: 7. Germline lookup yields CDR1 KGHSH and CDR2 LQKENI. The CDR3 nucleotides are TGTGCCAGCTCACCAAGTAGCGGGGAGGGGTACAATGAGCAGTTCTTC. Translation gives CASSPSSGEGYNEQFF.

The chain combines TRBV28 with TRBJ2-4, with D perhaps matching TRBD1 (5 bases). This CDR3 contains 13 residues. Germline V CDR1 and CDR2: MDHEN, SYDVKM. V lost 4 bases and J 15 bases, leaving 19 bases between the germline ends. The DNA for the CDR3 is TGTGCCAGCAGTTCCCCACCCGGGCAGGGCGCGTACTTC. It encodes CASSSPPGQGAYF.

This clone was recorded once. CDR3 nucleotide sequence: TGTGCCAGCAGCCAGGACAGGAACTATGGCTACACCTTC. Translation: CASSQDRNYGYTF. The chain links TRBV6-5 to TRBJ1-2; the match to TRBD1 covers 7 bases. There are 13 residues in the CDR3. CDR1 and CDR2 (germline): MNHEY, SVGAGI. The V segment lost 6 bases and the J segment 2 bases; nucleotides outside the gene matches: 3.

This clone was counted between two and nine times. V is TRBV27 and J is TRBJ2-5; 7 positions agree with TRBD1. This CDR3 comprises 14 residues. CDR1 is MNHEY, CDR2 SMNVEV, per germline (reference sequence). The J segment lost 3 bases and the V segment lost 5 bases, leaving 6 bases of the junction unmatched. As DNA, the CDR3 is TGTGCCAGCAGTCCACGGGACAGTAAAGAGACCCAGTACTTC. Residues: CASSPRDSKETQYF.

This clone was seen a handful of times. The chain has TRBV27 and TRBJ1-2, with 8 bases lining up with TRBD1. J was trimmed by 7 bases and V by 0 bases; bases with no gene match: 10. Germline lookup yields CDR1 MNHEY and CDR2 SMNVEV (reference sequence). This CDR3 contains 16 residues. Written as DNA, the CDR3 is TGTGCCAGCAGTTTATCGCAGGGGGCTTCGTCCGGTGGCTACACCTTC. As protein: CASSLSQGASSGGYTF.

The V and J genes are TRBV6-6 and TRBJ2-3; D might be TRBD2 (7 bases). The germline V gene has CDR1 MNHNY and CDR2 SVGAGI (reference sequence). The CDR3 extends over 12 amino acids. V lost 10 bases and J 8 bases, leaving 16 bases between the germline ends. CDR3: CATHRGGGTQYF. The CDR3 DNA reads TGTGCCACCCACCGGGGAGGGGGTACGCAGTATTTT.

The table lists this clone with a count of one. This chain uses TRBV5-4 with TRBJ2-5; D perhaps matches TRBD1 (5 bases). CDR3 length: 14 residues. Germline values: CDR1 SGHNT, CDR2 YYREEE (reference sequence). Between the trimmed V and J ends, which lost 4 bases and 1 base, there was a span of 11 bases. CDR3 in amino acids: CASSPQGSQETQYF. The CDR3 DNA reads as TGTGCCAGCAGCCCGCAGGGAAGCCAAGAGACCCAGTACTTC.

The gene calls are TRBV1 and TRBJ2-1; the D call in the table, TRBD2, was not verified against the DNA. TRBV1 is an annotated pseudogene. The CDR3 has 13 residues. The DNA of the CDR3 is TGCACCAGCAGCCAATCGGGGTCTGATGAGCAGTTCTTC. This translates into CTSSQSGSDEQFF.

This clone was seen more than once but under ten times. The chain uses TRBV5-1 and TRBJ2-7, with D perhaps TRBD2 (6 bases). This CDR3 is 15 amino acids long. V lost 4 bases and J lost 5, with 19 bases in between. Germline V gene data show CDR1 as SGHRS and CDR2 as YFSETQ. CDR3 protein: CASSPVRGGNNEQYF. CDR3 in DNA: TGCGCCAGCAGCCCGGTTAGGGGCGGGAACAACGAGCAGTACTTC.

This clone has a handful of counts. This chain uses TRBV7-3 with TRBJ2-7, with 8 bases that match TRBD1. This CDR3 has 15 amino acids. With 2 bases clipped from V and 3 bases from J, the junction kept 6 bases outside the gene matches. Germline CDR1 and CDR2: SGHTA and FQGTGA. CDR3 sequence reads: CASSLSGTGLYEQYF. The CDR3 region has the DNA TGTGCCAGCAGCTTATCAGGGACAGGTCTCTACGAGCAGTACTTC.

The chain couples TRBV7-8 to TRBJ2-7, with 8 bases aligning to TRBD1. In germline, CDR1 is SGHVS, CDR2 FQNEAQ. V gave up 5 bases and J gave up 3 bases; unmatched junction bases: 3. The CDR3 has 13 amino acids. The CDR3 here is CASSVDRGYEQYF. Written as DNA, the CDR3 is TGTGCCAGCAGCGTAGACAGGGGCTACGAGCAGTACTTC.

The chain uses TRBV25-1 and TRBJ1-1, with 8 bases identical to TRBD1. V dropped 6 bases and J dropped 6; count of bases not matched to a gene: 6. CDR1 and CDR2 (germline): MGHDK, SYGVNS. There are 13 residues in the CDR3. The DNA for the CDR3 is TGTGCCAGCAGCGACAGGGGCAAAGCTGAAGCTTTCTTT. Residues: CASSDRGKAEAFF.

The chain links TRBV28 to TRBJ1-6; no clear D gene. The CDR3 extends over 11 amino acids. The V gene lost 6 bases and the J gene lost 7 bases, with 4 bases spanning the gap. Germline V gene data show CDR1 as MDHEN and CDR2 as SYDVKM. The CDR3 DNA sequence: TGTGCCAGCAGCCAGAATTCACCCCTCCACTTT. Translation gives CASSQNSPLHF.

The chain uses TRBV28 and TRBJ2-1; D unclear. Trimming stripped 4 bases from V and 8 bases from J, with 6 bases between. This CDR3 has 11 amino acids. Germline-derived CDR1 and CDR2 are MDHEN and SYDVKM. CDR3 in amino acids: CASSSFDEQFF. CDR3 nucleotides: TGTGCCAGCAGTTCTTTCGATGAGCAGTTCTTC.

The genes are TRBV7-8 and TRBJ2-1; TRBD2 aligns across 10 bases. CDR3 length: 18 amino acids. V was clipped by 1 base and J by 9 bases; unmatched bases: 15. Per the germline V gene, CDR1 is SGHVS and CDR2 is FQNEAQ. CDR3 loop: CASSLVLGAGGPLGEQFF. CDR3 coding DNA: TGTGCCAGCAGCTTAGTGCTGGGAGCGGGAGGGCCGCTGGGTGAGCAGTTCTTC. The whole variable domain, filled in from reference TRBV7-8 and TRBJ2-1, reads GAGVSQSPRYKVAKRGQDVALRCDPISGHVSLFWYQQALGQGPEFLTYFQNEAQLDKSGLPSDRFFAERPEGSVSTLKIQRTQQEDSAVYLCASSLVLGAGGPLGEQFFGPGTRLTVL.

The J gene is TRBJ2-3, the V gene TRBV5-1; 12 bases are shared with TRBD2. The CDR3 covers 14 residues. Germline CDR1 reads SGHRS; CDR2 reads YFSETQ. The ends lost 4 bases at V and 7 bases at J; junction bases unmatched: 4. The CDR3 DNA reads as TGCGCCAGCAGCACTAGCGGGGGGCAGCATACGCAGTATTTT. Residues: CASSTSGGQHTQYF.

Details on this clone: This CDR3 is also generated by other DNA sequences in the sample. The V call is TRBV7-2, the J call TRBJ1-5; the D gene is possibly TRBD1 (6 bases). From germline, CDR1 is SGHTA and CDR2 FQGNSA. This CDR3 spans 14 amino acids. V lost 5 bases, J lost 3 bases, and 11 bases lay in between. CDR3 DNA: TGTGCCAGCAGCCCCGGGACACTCAATCAGCCCCAGCATTTT. Encoded protein: CASSPGTLNQPQHF.

This clone was seen a handful of times. The V gene is TRBV10-3, the J gene TRBJ2-5; TRBD1 might be the D (5 bases). Per the germline V gene, CDR1 is ENHRY and CDR2 is SYGVKD. The CDR3 is 15 residues long. V lost 3 bases and J 1 base, leaving 12 bases between the germline ends. CDR3 sequence (DNA): TGTGCCATCAGTGATGGGGCGCTGGGCCAAGAGACCCAGTACTTC. It encodes CAISDGALGQETQYF.

The V and J genes are TRBV9 and TRBJ1-2; 8 nucleotides line up with TRBD1. The CDR3 extends over 13 amino acids. Germline CDR1 reads SGDLS; CDR2 reads YYNGEE. V lost 7 bases, J lost 7 bases, and 9 bases stayed unmatched. CDR3 loop: CASGGRGQFGYTF. CDR3 bases: TGTGCCAGCGGGGGCAGGGGGCAATTTGGCTACACCTTC.

The chain has TRBV9 and TRBJ2-3; D gene unclear. V dropped 0 bases and J dropped 1 base, with 12 bases sitting between them. Germline V gene lookup returns CDR1 SGDLS and CDR2 YYNGEE. The length of the CDR3 is 16 residues. In DNA form, the CDR3 reads TGTGCCAGCAGCGTAGGTGGCGGCAAACGCACAGATACGCAGTATTTT. This codes for CASSVGGGKRTDTQYF.

CDR3 in DNA: TGTGCCAGCAGCTTAGGGCCTTCGAACACCGGGGAGCTGTTTTTT. As protein: CASSLGPSNTGELFF. The chain has TRBV7-9 and TRBJ2-2; D gene ambiguous. Trimming took 1 base from V and 0 from J, leaving 6 bases between them. The length of the CDR3 is 15 residues. Germline CDR1 reads SEHNR; CDR2 reads FQNEAQ (reference sequence).

The chain is built from TRBV6-5 and TRBJ1-2; no clear D gene. From germline, CDR1 is MNHEY and CDR2 SVGAGI. CDR3 length equals 14 residues. V lost 6 bases, J lost 4 bases, and 15 bases lay in between. The CDR3 is CASRDGWQPYGYTF. In nucleotides, the CDR3 is TGTGCCAGCAGAGACGGGTGGCAGCCCTATGGCTACACCTTC.